The 17 T cell receptor beta chains listed next were all sequenced from one sample in a study of blood T cell repertoires in COVID-19. Clones were sequenced by immunoSEQ multiplex PCR, and TCRdb holds only the in-frame ones, with some missing. The table has 80,000 or so clones, roughly 89% seen once. Sequences were obtained from peripheral blood. These receptors originate from a man aged 45-60 years with acute or convalescent COVID-19.

The chain is built from TRBV5-6 and TRBJ2-3; TRBD1 agrees at 7 bases. J gave up 1 base and V 4 bases, and 3 bases lay outside the gene matches. This CDR3 region has 14 residues. Germline V CDR1 and CDR2: SGHDT, YYEEEE. The CDR3 DNA is TGTGCCAGCAGCCGGACAGGCGGCACAGATACGCAGTATTTT. Translated, it gives CASSRTGGTDTQYF.

The chain employs TRBV6-5 and TRBJ1-2; D unresolved. The V end lost 10 bases, the J end lost 3 bases, and 18 bases lay between the germline ends. Germline V gene sequence: CDR1 MNHEY, CDR2 SVGAGI. CDR3 length: 14 amino acids. The CDR3 here is CATTEGPRHYGYTF. Written as DNA, the CDR3 is TGTGCCACTACGGAGGGCCCCCGGCACTATGGCTACACCTTC.

V is TRBV4-1 and J is TRBJ1-2, with TRBD1 matching 8 bases. This CDR3 contains 15 residues. Germline CDR1 and CDR2: MGHRA and YSYEKL. V shed 1 base, J shed 4 bases, and the junction held 5 bases outside the gene matches. The CDR3 DNA is TGCGCCAGCAGCCAAGGGACAGGGATCGGCTATGGCTACACCTTC. This translates into CASSQGTGIGYGYTF.

The chain couples TRBV6-1 to TRBJ1-2; D is unresolved. This CDR3 contains 16 residues. The V and J ends lost 2 bases and 0 bases respectively, with 13 bases between them. Germline CDR1 and CDR2: MNHNS and SASEGT. The CDR3 DNA is TGTGCCAGCAGTGAAAGTATGGTAGTCACTAACTATGGCTACACCTTC. Translated, it gives CASSESMVVTNYGYTF.

The chain carries TRBV6-6 and TRBJ1-2; 7 nucleotides match TRBD1. V was pared by 6 bases and J by 2 bases, with 12 bases of the junction left unmatched. Germline-derived CDR1 and CDR2 are MNHNY and SVGAGI (reference sequence). This CDR3 is built from 16 residues. The CDR3 is CASSLGRTGENYGYTF. Written as DNA, the CDR3 is TGTGCCAGCAGCCTGGGACGAACAGGGGAGAACTATGGCTACACCTTC.

The genes are TRBV9 and TRBJ2-5; the D gene is possibly TRBD2 (5 bases). The germline CDR1 and CDR2 sequences are SGDLS and YYNGEE. The CDR3 runs to 14 residues. The V gene lost 1 base and the J gene lost 2 bases, with 9 bases spanning the gap. CDR3 loop: CASSVSSGQETQYF. In DNA form, the CDR3 reads TGTGCCAGCAGCGTATCCAGCGGTCAAGAGACCCAGTACTTC.

J is TRBJ1-2 and V is TRBV19, with a possible D match to TRBD1 (6 bases). Deletions cut 6 bases from V and 0 bases from J, with 14 bases between. The CDR3 extends over 15 amino acids. Germline V CDR1 and CDR2: LNHDA, SQIVND (reference sequence). The DNA of the CDR3 is TGTGCCAGTAGCCCCCTAGGGGGAACTAACTATGGCTACACCTTC. Encoded protein: CASSPLGGTNYGYTF.

V is TRBV28 and J is TRBJ2-2; TRBD1 agrees at 10 bases. V was pared by 6 bases and J by 4 bases, with 5 bases of the junction left unmatched. Per the germline V gene, CDR1 is MDHEN and CDR2 is SYDVKM. This CDR3 contains 15 residues. The CDR3 is CASRRTGGSTGELFF. CDR3 nucleotide sequence: TGTGCCAGCAGGAGGACAGGGGGGAGCACCGGGGAGCTGTTTTTT.

V gene TRBV7-9 combines with J gene TRBJ2-3, with 7 bases matching TRBD1. The CDR3 is made up of 16 amino acids. The germline gives CDR1 SEHNR, CDR2 FQNEAQ (reference sequence). V was clipped by 3 bases and J by 1 base; unmatched bases: 7. Written as DNA, the CDR3 is TGTGCCAGCAGCTTGGGGTTCGACAGGGGCACAGATACGCAGTATTTT. This gives the protein CASSLGFDRGTDTQYF.

The chain combines TRBV25-1 with TRBJ1-1; unclear D gene. The CDR3 extends over 12 amino acids. With 6 bases removed from V and 5 bases from J, the gap between germline ends came to 10 bases. Germline V gene data show CDR1 as MGHDK and CDR2 as SYGVNS. DNA for the CDR3: TGTGCCAGCAGCGGAGGGTGGACTGAAGCTTTCTTT. Amino acid sequence: CASSGGWTEAFF.

This chain joins TRBV11-2 and TRBJ1-1, with a possible D match to TRBD1 (5 bases). Germline V gene lookup returns CDR1 SGHAT and CDR2 FQNNGV. The CDR3 consists of 16 residues. V lost 5 bases and J 3 bases, leaving 19 bases between the germline ends. The CDR3 nucleotides are TGTGCCAGCAGCCCGCTCGGGAGGACACCGGACACTGAAGCTTTCTTT. Protein: CASSPLGRTPDTEAFF.

The chain couples TRBV28 to TRBJ2-3, with D perhaps matching TRBD2 (6 bases). The germline gives CDR1 MDHEN, CDR2 SYDVKM. This CDR3 is 15 amino acids long. V was shortened by 6 bases and J by 2 bases, with 15 bases between the two germline ends. The CDR3, as DNA: TGTGCCAGCAGCTTAGGAGGGCCGGACACAGATACGCAGTATTTT. This sequence encodes CASSLGGPDTDTQYF.

The chain couples TRBV23-1 to TRBJ1-6; D is perhaps TRBD1 (6 bases). TRBV23-1 is placed among ORFs of uncertain function. The CDR3 loop spans 18 amino acids. V dropped 3 bases and J dropped 2 bases, with 17 bases sitting between them. For the CDR3, the DNA is TGCGCCAGCAGTCAGGGCAGGGGAAAATATCCCTATAATTCACCCCTCCACTTT. This translates into CASSQGRGKYPYNSPLHF.

The chain links TRBV5-1 to TRBJ1-1; no definite D call. CDR1 and CDR2 (germline): SGHRS, YFSETQ. Deletions cut 4 bases from V and 8 bases from J, with 12 bases between. This CDR3 has 12 residues. CDR3 in DNA: TGCGCCAGCAGCCCCGGTGAACAGGAAGCTTTCTTT. Translation: CASSPGEQEAFF.

This clone appeared a few times. The rearrangement uses TRBV9 and TRBJ2-2; the match to TRBD2 covers 12 bases. J gave up 7 bases and V 0 bases, and 7 bases lay outside the gene matches. The CDR3 contains 17 residues. Germline V lookup: CDR1 SGDLS, CDR2 YYNGEE. In nucleotides, the CDR3 is TGTGCCAGCAGCGTAGCTAGGACTAGCGGGATAAACGGGGAGCTGTTTTTT. Translating gives CASSVARTSGINGELFF.

V gene TRBV2 combines with J gene TRBJ2-7; D gene unclear. This CDR3 region has 13 residues. With 6 bases removed from V and 0 bases from J, the gap between germline ends came to 9 bases. The V gene's germline CDR1 is SNHLY and CDR2 FYNNEI. As DNA, the CDR3 is TGTGCCAGCAGAGTGGCCTTCTCCTACGAGCAGTACGTC. Protein sequence: CASRVAFSYEQYV.

This chain uses TRBV4-3 with TRBJ2-5; D is uncertain. Per germline, CDR1 LGHNA and CDR2 YSLEER. The CDR3 is 15 residues long. V was cut by 1 base and J by 5 bases, with 14 bases left in between. DNA for the CDR3: TGCGCCAGCAGCCAAGGGAGTGGATCTAGGGAGACCCAGTACTTC. It translates to CASSQGSGSRETQYF.